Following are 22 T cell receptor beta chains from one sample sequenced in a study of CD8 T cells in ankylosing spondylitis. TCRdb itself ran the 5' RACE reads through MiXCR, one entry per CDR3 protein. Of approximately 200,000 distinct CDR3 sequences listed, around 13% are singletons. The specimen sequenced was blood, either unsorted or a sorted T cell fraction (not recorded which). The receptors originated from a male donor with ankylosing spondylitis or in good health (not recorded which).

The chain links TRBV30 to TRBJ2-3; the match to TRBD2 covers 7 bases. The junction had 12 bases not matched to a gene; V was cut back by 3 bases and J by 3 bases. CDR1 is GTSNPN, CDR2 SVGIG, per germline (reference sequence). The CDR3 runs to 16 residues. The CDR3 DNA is TGTGCCTGGAGCTACCTCAGGGCGGGAGAGACAGATACGCAGTATTTT. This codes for CAWSYLRAGETDTQYF.

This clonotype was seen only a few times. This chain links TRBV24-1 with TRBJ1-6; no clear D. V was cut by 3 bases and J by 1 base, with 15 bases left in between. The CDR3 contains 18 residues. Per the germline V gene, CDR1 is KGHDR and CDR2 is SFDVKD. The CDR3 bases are TGTGCCACCAGTGATACTAGAGCGGACCGATCCTATAATTCACCCCTCCACTTT. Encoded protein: CATSDTRADRSYNSPLHF.

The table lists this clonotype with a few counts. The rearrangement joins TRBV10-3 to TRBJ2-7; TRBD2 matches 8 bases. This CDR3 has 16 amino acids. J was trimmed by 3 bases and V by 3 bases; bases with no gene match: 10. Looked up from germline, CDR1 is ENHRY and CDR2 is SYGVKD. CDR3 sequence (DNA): TGTGCCATCAGTGAATCAGGGGAGCGGGGGCACTACGAGCAGTACTTC. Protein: CAISESGERGHYEQYF.

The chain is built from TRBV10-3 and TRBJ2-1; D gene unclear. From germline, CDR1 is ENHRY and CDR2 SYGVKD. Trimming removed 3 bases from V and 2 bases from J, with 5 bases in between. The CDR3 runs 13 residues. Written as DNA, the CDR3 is TGTGCCATCAGTGAAGCTCCCTACAATGAGCAGTTCTTC. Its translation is CAISEAPYNEQFF.

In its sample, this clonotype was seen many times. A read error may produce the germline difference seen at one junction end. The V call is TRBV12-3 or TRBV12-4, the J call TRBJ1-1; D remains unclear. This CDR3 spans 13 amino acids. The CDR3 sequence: CASSLALNTEAFF. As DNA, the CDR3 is TGTGCCAGCAGCTTAGCGTTGAACACTGAAGCTTTCTTT.

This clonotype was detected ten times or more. CDR3: CASSSGHFTGELFF. CDR3 nucleotides: TGCGCCAGCAGCTCGGGACACTTCACCGGGGAGCTGTTTTTT. The rearrangement uses TRBV5-1 and TRBJ2-2; D is possibly TRBD1 (6 bases). The germline V and J ends were trimmed by 3 bases and 4 bases, with 10 bases remaining between them. Germline CDR1 reads SGHRS; CDR2 reads YFSETQ. There are 14 residues in the CDR3.

CDR3 sequence reads: CASSPQLADSYNEQFF. CDR3 nucleotide sequence: TGTGCCAGCAGCCCCCAACTAGCGGACTCCTACAATGAGCAGTTCTTC. The chain links TRBV7-9 to TRBJ2-1; 8 bases are a match to TRBD2. The CDR3 sequence is 16 residues long. V lost 5 bases, J lost 0 bases, and 6 bases stayed unmatched. Germline V gene data show CDR1 as SEHNR and CDR2 as FQNEAQ (reference sequence).

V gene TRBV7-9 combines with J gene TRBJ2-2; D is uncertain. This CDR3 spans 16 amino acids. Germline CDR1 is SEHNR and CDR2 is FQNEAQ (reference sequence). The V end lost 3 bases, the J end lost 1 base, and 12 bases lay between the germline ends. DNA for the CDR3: TGTGCCAGCAGCTTGGAACTTTACCTGAACACCGGGGAGCTGTTTTTT. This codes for CASSLELYLNTGELFF.

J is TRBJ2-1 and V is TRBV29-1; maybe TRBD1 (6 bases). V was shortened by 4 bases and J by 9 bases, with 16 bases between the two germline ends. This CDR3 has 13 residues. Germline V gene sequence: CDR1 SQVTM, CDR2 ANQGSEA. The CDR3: CSVGRGNTAEQFF. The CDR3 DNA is TGCAGCGTTGGCAGGGGAAACACGGCTGAGCAGTTCTTC.

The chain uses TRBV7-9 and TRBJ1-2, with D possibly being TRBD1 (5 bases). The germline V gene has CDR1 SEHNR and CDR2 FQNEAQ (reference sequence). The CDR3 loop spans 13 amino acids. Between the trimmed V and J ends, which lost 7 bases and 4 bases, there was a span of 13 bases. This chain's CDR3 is CASNPAGLYGYTF. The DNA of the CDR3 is TGTGCCAGCAACCCCGCGGGGCTCTATGGCTACACCTTC.

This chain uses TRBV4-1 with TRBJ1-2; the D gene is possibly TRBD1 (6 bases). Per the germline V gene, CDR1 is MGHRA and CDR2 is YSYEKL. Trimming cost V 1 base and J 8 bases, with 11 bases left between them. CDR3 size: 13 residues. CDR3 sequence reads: CASSQVGAGGYTF. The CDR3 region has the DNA TGCGCCAGCAGCCAAGTGGGGGCTGGCGGCTACACCTTC.

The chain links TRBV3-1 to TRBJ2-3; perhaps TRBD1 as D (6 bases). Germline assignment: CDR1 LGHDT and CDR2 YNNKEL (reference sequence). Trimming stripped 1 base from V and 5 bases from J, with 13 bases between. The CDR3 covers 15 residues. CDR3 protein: CASSQGFSRGDTQYF. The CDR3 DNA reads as TGTGCCAGCAGCCAAGGCTTCAGCAGGGGAGATACGCAGTATTTT.

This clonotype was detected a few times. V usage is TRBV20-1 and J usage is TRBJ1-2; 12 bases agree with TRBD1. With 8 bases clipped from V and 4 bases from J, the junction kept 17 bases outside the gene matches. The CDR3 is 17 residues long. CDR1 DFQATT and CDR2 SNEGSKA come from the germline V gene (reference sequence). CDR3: CSQTHLYRDRGLYGYTF. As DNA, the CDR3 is TGCAGTCAGACCCATCTATACCGGGACAGGGGGCTCTATGGCTACACCTTC.

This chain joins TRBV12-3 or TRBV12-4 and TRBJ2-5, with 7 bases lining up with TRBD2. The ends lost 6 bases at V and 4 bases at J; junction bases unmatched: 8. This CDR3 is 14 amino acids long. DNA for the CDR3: TGTGCCAGCAGCCCGAATGGGGGGGGAGAGACCCAGTACTTC. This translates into CASSPNGGGETQYF.

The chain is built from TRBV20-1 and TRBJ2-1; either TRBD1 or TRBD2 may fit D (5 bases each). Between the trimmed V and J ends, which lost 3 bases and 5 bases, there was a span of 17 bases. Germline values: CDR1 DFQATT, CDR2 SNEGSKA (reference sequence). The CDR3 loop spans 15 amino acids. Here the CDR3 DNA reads TGCAGTGCTAGTGGCTGGGGGACGATGGACAATGAGCAGTTCTTC. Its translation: CSASGWGTMDNEQFF.

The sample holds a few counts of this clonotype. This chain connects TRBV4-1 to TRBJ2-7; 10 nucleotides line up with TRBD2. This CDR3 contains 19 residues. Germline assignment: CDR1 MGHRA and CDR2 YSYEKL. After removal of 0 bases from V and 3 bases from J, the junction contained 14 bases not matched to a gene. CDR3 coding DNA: TGCGCCAGCAGCCAAGAGTCGAGCGGGAGGGTTCCTGTGGGCTACGAGCAGTACTTC. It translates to CASSQESSGRVPVGYEQYF.

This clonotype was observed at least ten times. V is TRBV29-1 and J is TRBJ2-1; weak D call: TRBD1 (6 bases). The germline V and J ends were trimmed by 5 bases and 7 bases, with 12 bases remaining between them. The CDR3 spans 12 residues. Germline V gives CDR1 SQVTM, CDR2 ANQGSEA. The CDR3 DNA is TGCAGCGTTTACAGGGATGAGAATGAGCAGTTCTTC. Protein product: CSVYRDENEQFF.

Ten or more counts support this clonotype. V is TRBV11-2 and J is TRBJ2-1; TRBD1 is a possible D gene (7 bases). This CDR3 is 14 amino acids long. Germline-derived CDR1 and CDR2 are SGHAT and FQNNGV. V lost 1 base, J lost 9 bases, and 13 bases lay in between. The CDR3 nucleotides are TGTGCCAGCAGCTTAGCGGCAGGGGGGAGTGAGCAGTTCTTC. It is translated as CASSLAAGGSEQFF.

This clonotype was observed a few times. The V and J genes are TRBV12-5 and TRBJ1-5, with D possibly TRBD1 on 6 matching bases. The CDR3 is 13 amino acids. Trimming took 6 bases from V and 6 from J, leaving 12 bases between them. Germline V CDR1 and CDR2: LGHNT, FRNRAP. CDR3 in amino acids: CASGAGDTQPQHF. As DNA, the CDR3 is TGTGCTAGTGGGGCAGGGGATACTCAGCCCCAGCATTTT.

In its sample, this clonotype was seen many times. The CDR3 reads CASSFDTYTDTQYF. The CDR3 DNA reads TGTGCCAGCAGTTTTGACACTTACACAGATACGCAGTATTTT. This chain uses TRBV7-9 with TRBJ2-3; D is unclear. Trimming left V 6 bases short and J 2 bases short, with 12 bases between. CDR1 SEHNR and CDR2 FQNEAQ come from the germline V gene (reference sequence). CDR3 length: 14 amino acids.

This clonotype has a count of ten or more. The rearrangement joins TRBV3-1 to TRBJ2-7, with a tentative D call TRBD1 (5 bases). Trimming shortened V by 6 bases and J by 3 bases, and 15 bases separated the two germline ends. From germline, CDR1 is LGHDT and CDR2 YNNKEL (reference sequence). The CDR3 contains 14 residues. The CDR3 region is CASSLGPGGYEQYF. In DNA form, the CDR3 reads TGTGCCAGCAGTCTGGGGCCAGGCGGCTACGAGCAGTACTTC.

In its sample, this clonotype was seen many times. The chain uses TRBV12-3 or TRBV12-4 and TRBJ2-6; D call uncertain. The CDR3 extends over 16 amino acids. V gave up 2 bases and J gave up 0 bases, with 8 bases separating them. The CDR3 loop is CASSLPGYSGANVLTF. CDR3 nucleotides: TGTGCCAGCAGTTTACCCGGCTACTCTGGGGCCAACGTCCTGACTTTC.